The next 12 T cell receptor beta chains were all read from a single sample in a study of T cells in Graves' hyperthyroidism and ophthalmopathy. RNA transcripts served as the template for amplifying TCR beta CDR3 regions. TCR CDR3 regions were first amplified by RT-PCR with HTBI primers. From the multiplex PCR reads, TCRdb called clonotypes with MiXCR, one entry per CDR3 protein. The table records about 420,000 distinct CDR3 sequences, around 16% of them present only once. Material: blood. These receptor sequences come from a woman between 18 and 29 years old with Graves' hyperthyroidism.

The genes are TRBV4-1 and TRBJ2-2; D possibly uses TRBD1 or TRBD2 (5 bases each). CDR1 and CDR2 (germline): MGHRA, YSYEKL. The V end was cut by 5 bases, the J end by 3 bases, with 19 bases between. The CDR3 consists of 17 residues. The CDR3 coding sequence is TGCGCCAGCAGCAACCCGGTGGTGCGAGGGGACACCGGGGAGCTGTTTTTT. Translating it yields CASSNPVVRGDTGELFF.

The V call is TRBV7-2, the J call TRBJ2-2; 10 nucleotides agree with TRBD2. From germline, CDR1 is SGHTA and CDR2 FQGNSA. J gave up 5 bases and V 1 base, and 7 bases lay outside the gene matches. This CDR3 has 17 amino acids. The CDR3 region has the DNA TGTGCCAGCAGCTTAGGTCTAGCGGGAGAAGGAACCGGGGAGCTGTTTTTT. This encodes CASSLGLAGEGTGELFF.

In the case of this clonotype: The DNA is omitted, as the CDR3 cannot be located on it reliably, and the CDR3 follows TCRdb's listing. The chain has TRBV20-1 and TRBJ2-7; the table names TRBD1, a call not compared with the DNA. With termini counted, the CDR3 has 21 amino acids. Germline V gives CDR1 DFQATT, CDR2 SNEGSKA (reference sequence). The CDR3 region is CSARVRSSTSGRAPSNEEQYF.

This clonotype was recorded at least ten times. J is TRBJ2-1 and V is TRBV20-1, with TRBD2 matching over 8 bases. The CDR3 is 14 residues long. V trimming: 6 bases; J trimming: 0 bases; junction bases outside the gene matches: 4. CDR1 and CDR2 from the germline V gene are DFQATT and SNEGSKA (reference sequence). The CDR3, as DNA: TGCAGTGCCCCCGGGACTAGCTCCTACAATGAGCAGTTCTTC. This translates into CSAPGTSSYNEQFF.

Concerning this clonotype itself: This CDR3 fails to terminate in the conserved phenylalanine or tryptophan, so it likely reflects a read error. This chain links TRBV20-1 with TRBJ1-3; D is perhaps TRBD1 (5 bases). V lost 5 bases, J lost 2 bases, and 16 bases lay in between. Germline V CDR1 and CDR2: DFQATT, SNEGSKA (reference sequence). The CDR3 has 15 amino acids. The DNA for the CDR3 is TGCAGTGCTCCCTCCTGGGGGAGGACTGGAAACACCATATATCTT. This translates into CSAPSWGRTGNTIYL.

This clonotype was observed a handful of times. A read error may be the cause here, since a much bigger clone is one base away. The genes are TRBV7-2 and TRBJ1-1; D not resolved. The CDR3 has 13 residues. CDR1 and CDR2 from the germline V gene are SGHTA and FQGNSA. The CDR3 nucleotides are TGTGCCAGCAGCTTACGCGAAAACACTGGAGCTTTCTTT. Residues: CASSLRENTGAFF.

This clonotype was counted many times. The V gene is TRBV12-3 or TRBV12-4, the J gene TRBJ2-5; perhaps TRBD1 as D (6 bases). The V end was cut by 10 bases, the J end by 5 bases, with 17 bases between. The CDR3 runs to 13 residues. The CDR3 DNA follows: TGTGCCACAGGGGACCTCGCCGAGGAGACCCAGTACTTC. Residues: CATGDLAEETQYF.

This clonotype was detected a few times. The chain uses TRBV20-1 and TRBJ2-1; D not resolved. Trimming shortened V by 8 bases and J by 4 bases, and 12 bases separated the two germline ends. Germline values: CDR1 DFQATT, CDR2 SNEGSKA (reference sequence). The CDR3 runs to 12 residues. DNA for the CDR3: TGCAGTTATATGGCACTGTACAATGAGCAGTTCTTC. Protein sequence: CSYMALYNEQFF.

The genes are TRBV20-1 and TRBJ1-6, with D possibly being TRBD1 (5 bases). This CDR3 is built from 14 residues. V lost 3 bases, J lost 10 bases, and 16 bases lay in between. CDR1 is DFQATT and CDR2 is SNEGSKA in the germline V gene (reference sequence). This CDR3 is CSASPDILPSPLHF. The CDR3 bases are TGCAGTGCTAGTCCGGACATTCTTCCCTCACCCCTCCACTTT.

J is TRBJ2-4 and V is TRBV6-4; D unclear. The CDR3 has 15 amino acids. The germline V gene encodes CDR1 MRHNA and CDR2 SNTAGT. The V end lost 4 bases, the J end lost 6 bases, and 16 bases lay between the germline ends. CDR3 DNA: TGTGCCAGCAGTGCAGGAAGAGTCCCGATAAACATTCAGTACTTC. It translates to CASSAGRVPINIQYF.

The rearrangement joins TRBV20-1 to TRBJ2-6, with a possible D match to TRBD2 (6 bases). V lost 0 bases and J 2 bases, leaving 14 bases between the germline ends. The CDR3 extends over 17 amino acids. Germline V lookup: CDR1 DFQATT, CDR2 SNEGSKA (reference sequence). The CDR3 bases are TGCAGTGCTAGAGATGCACAGTGGGGGGCTGGGGCCAACGTCCTGACTTTC. As protein: CSARDAQWGAGANVLTF.

This clonotype has a count of ten or more. The rearrangement links TRBV11-2 to TRBJ2-1; 7 positions match TRBD2. Germline values: CDR1 SGHAT, CDR2 FQNNGV. J gave up 8 bases and V 4 bases, and 14 bases lay outside the gene matches. The CDR3 spans 16 residues. The CDR3 reads CASSSVTGTISHEQFF. The CDR3 DNA follows: TGTGCCAGCAGCTCTGTTACCGGGACTATTTCGCATGAGCAGTTCTTC.